The clone carrying this T cell receptor beta chain was recorded a few times. The antigen is undetermined. Germline CDR1 MDHEN, CDR2 SYDVKM. V was trimmed by 4 bases and J by 11 bases, leaving 17 bases between them. This CDR3 has 13 amino acids. The data derive from a study of identical twins. Study findings and constraints: The study found weaker excess twin sharing in beta out-of-frame sequences.

A universal primer binding site was introduced by template switching. The final cDNA contained unique molecular identifiers. TCRdb processed the 5' RACE reads anew with MiXCR; each CDR3 protein has one entry. The sample contains some 1,600,000 distinct CDR3 sequences, around 33% of which appear only once. The V call is TRBV28, the J call TRBJ2-5, with D uncertain. The sample taken for sequencing was cord blood. The origin of this receptor is a newborn girl in good health. The CDR3 region is CASSSTRWSEQYF. For the CDR3, the DNA is TGTGCCAGCAGTTCGACCCGGTGGAGTGAGCAGTACTTC.